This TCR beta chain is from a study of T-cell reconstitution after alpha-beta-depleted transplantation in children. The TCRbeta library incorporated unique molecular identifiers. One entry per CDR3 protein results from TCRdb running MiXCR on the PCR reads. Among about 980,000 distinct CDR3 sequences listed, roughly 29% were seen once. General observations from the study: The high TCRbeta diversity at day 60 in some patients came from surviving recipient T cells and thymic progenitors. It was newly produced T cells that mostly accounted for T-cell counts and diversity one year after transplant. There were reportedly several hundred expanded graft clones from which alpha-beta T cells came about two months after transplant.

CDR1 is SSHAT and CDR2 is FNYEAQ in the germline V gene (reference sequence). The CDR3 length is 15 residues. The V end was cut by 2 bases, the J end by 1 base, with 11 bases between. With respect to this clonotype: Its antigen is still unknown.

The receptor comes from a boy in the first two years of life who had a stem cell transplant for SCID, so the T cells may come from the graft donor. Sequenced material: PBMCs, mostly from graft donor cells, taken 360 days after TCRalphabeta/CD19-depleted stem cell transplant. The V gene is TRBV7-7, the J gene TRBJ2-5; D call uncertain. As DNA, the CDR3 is TGTGCCAGCAGCTTAAGGCGTGAGAGCCAAGAGACCCAGTACTTC. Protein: CASSLRRESQETQYF.